These 12 T cell receptor beta chains share one sample of origin, sequenced in a study of T cells after yellow fever vaccination (dated by TCRdb to about 2019). This specimen's treatment or condition label, per the study, means: live attenuated yellow fever vaccine strain. Libraries were constructed by 5' RACE. Sequenced using an Illumina HiSeq 2500. Clones were called with MiXCR by TCRdb after fastp trimmed the public reads at Q25, and only in-frame beta chains were retained. Each entry is one CDR3 protein sequence, shown with its most common DNA and genes. This sample is represented by under 80,000 distinct CDR3 sequences; 6% to 7.5% of them were singletons. 36% of the sample lies in the top ten. Here the sequenced sample was CD8+ T cells sorted from PBMCs, taken 15 days after the yellow fever booster vaccination. These receptors came from a young man who received the YFV17D yellow fever vaccine.

This clonotype was found many times. The chain recombines TRBV29-1 with TRBJ2-5; D is undetermined. Germline V gene lookup returns CDR1 SQVTM and CDR2 ANQGSEA. Between the trimmed V and J ends, which lost 0 bases and 5 bases, there was a span of 7 bases. CDR3 length equals 12 residues. CDR3 sequence (DNA): TGCAGCGTTGAAGAGGGTGTCGAGACCCAGTACTTC. Residues: CSVEEGVETQYF.

This clonotype was counted many times. The chain uses TRBV6-5 and TRBJ2-2, with unresolved D. Trimming cost V 0 bases and J 5 bases, with 7 bases left between them. Germline V gives CDR1 MNHEY, CDR2 SVGAGI. CDR3 size: 14 residues. The CDR3: CASSYSGRTGELFF. The CDR3 nucleotides read TGTGCCAGCAGTTACTCTGGACGGACCGGGGAGCTGTTTTTT.

This clonotype occurred many times. This chain joins TRBV6-1 and TRBJ2-1, with TRBD2 matching 14 bases. This CDR3 comprises 19 residues. J gave up 1 base and V 5 bases, and 10 bases lay outside the gene matches. Germline CDR1 reads MNHNS; CDR2 reads SASEGT. In DNA, the CDR3 is TGTGCCAGCAGTAAGGGACTAGCGGGAGTGAGGAGGTCCTACAATGAGCAGTTCTTC. Translated, it gives CASSKGLAGVRRSYNEQFF.

In this sample, this clonotype turned up many times. CDR3 region: CASSTPGGGRETQYF. Here the CDR3 DNA reads TGTGCCAGCAGCACCCCTGGCGGGGGCCGAGAGACCCAGTACTTC. The rearrangement joins TRBV28 to TRBJ2-5; D is possibly TRBD2 (7 bases). Germline V gene sequence: CDR1 MDHEN, CDR2 SYDVKM. The CDR3 contains 15 residues. V was pared by 6 bases and J by 4 bases, with 18 bases between.

The rearrangement links TRBV27 to TRBJ1-5; unclear D gene. With 3 bases removed from V and 4 bases from J, the gap between germline ends came to 7 bases. The length of the CDR3 is 13 residues. Germline V gene lookup returns CDR1 MNHEY and CDR2 SMNVEV (reference sequence). The CDR3 coding sequence is TGTGCCAGCAGTTTGAATGATAATCAGCCCCAGCATTTT. Its translation: CASSLNDNQPQHF.

In this sample, this clonotype turned up many times. The rearrangement joins TRBV5-8 to TRBJ2-3, with 11 bases identical to TRBD2. The CDR3 sequence is 21 residues long. With 3 bases clipped from V and 4 bases from J, the junction kept 22 bases outside the gene matches. Germline CDR1 is SGHTS and CDR2 is YDEGEE. The CDR3 DNA reads TGTGCCAGCAGCTGGTCGACTTTACTAGCGGGAGAAGGGGGCGACCCAGATACGCAGTATTTT. Translated: CASSWSTLLAGEGGDPDTQYF. The full variable domain, with the rest looked up from reference TRBV5-8 and TRBJ2-3, is EAGVTQSPTHLIKTRGQQATLRCSPISGHTSVYWYQQALGLGLQFLLWYDEGEERNRGNFPPRFSGRQFPNYSSELNVNALELEDSALYLCASSWSTLLAGEGGDPDTQYFGPGTRLTVL.

This clonotype was observed many times. The J gene is TRBJ2-1, the V gene TRBV21-1. TRBV21-1 counts as a pseudogene. CDR3 length: 12 amino acids. The CDR3: CASSKIFSEQFF. The CDR3 DNA reads TGTGCCAGCAGCAAAATTTTTAGCGAGCAGTTCTTC.

The sample holds many counts of this clonotype. The chain couples TRBV7-2 to TRBJ2-7, with D hard to call. CDR1 SGHTA and CDR2 FQGNSA come from the germline V gene. The ends were cut back, 1 base at V and 4 bases at J, with 11 bases in the middle. The CDR3 runs 14 residues. CDR3 loop: CASSLEGRSYEQYF. In DNA, the CDR3 is TGTGCCAGCAGCTTAGAAGGTAGATCTTACGAGCAGTACTTC.

This clonotype was picked up many times. Its ends do not fully match the called genes, so a read error is possible. The chain uses TRBV12-3 or TRBV12-4 and TRBJ2-5, with a weak D call TRBD1 (5 bases). The CDR3 is 14 amino acids. The CDR3 region has the DNA TGTGTCAGCCAGGACACGTTTCGGCCAGAGACCCAGTACTTC. This encodes CVSQDTFRPETQYF.

This clonotype occurred many times. The rearrangement links TRBV7-8 to TRBJ1-2; D not resolved. Deletions cut 1 base from V and 0 bases from J, with 9 bases between. Germline values: CDR1 SGHVS, CDR2 FQNEAQ. The CDR3 has 15 amino acids. Written as DNA, the CDR3 is TGTGCCAGCAGCTTAGTCGCCGGAACTAACTATGGCTACACCTTC. It yields the protein CASSLVAGTNYGYTF.

The rearrangement links TRBV29-1 to TRBJ2-7, with TRBD2 as a possible D gene (6 bases). The germline V gene encodes CDR1 SQVTM and CDR2 ANQGSEA. V lost 4 bases and J 2 bases, leaving 15 bases between the germline ends. There are 14 residues in the CDR3. Here the CDR3 reads CSVVWGEKTYEQYF. The DNA for the CDR3 is TGCAGCGTTGTTTGGGGGGAGAAAACCTACGAGCAGTACTTC.

This clonotype was counted ten times or more. V usage is TRBV6-1 and J usage is TRBJ1-5; possibly TRBD1 for D (5 bases). This CDR3 has 15 amino acids. Germline V gene sequence: CDR1 MNHNS, CDR2 SASEGT. V was trimmed by 2 bases and J by 5 bases, leaving 13 bases between them. The CDR3 nucleotides read TGTGCCAGCAGTGAATCGCCAGGGTCCGATCAGCCCCAGCATTTT. Translating it yields CASSESPGSDQPQHF.